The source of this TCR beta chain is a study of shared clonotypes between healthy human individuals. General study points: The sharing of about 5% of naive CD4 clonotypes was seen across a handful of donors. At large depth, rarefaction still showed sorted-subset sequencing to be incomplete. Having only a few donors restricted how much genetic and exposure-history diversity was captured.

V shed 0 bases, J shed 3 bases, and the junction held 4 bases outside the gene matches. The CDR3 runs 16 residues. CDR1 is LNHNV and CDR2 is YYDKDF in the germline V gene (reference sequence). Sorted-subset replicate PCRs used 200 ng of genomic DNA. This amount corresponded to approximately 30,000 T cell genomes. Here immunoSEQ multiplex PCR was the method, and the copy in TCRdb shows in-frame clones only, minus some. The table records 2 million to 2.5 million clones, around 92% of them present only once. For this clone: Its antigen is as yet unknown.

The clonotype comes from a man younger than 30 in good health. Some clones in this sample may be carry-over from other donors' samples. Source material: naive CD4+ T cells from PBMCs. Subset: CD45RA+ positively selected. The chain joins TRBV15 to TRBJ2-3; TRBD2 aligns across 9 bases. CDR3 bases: TGTGCCACCAGCAGAGACTCGGGACTAGCAACAGATACGCAGTATTTT. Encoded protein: CATSRDSGLATDTQYF.